This T cell receptor beta chain was sequenced during a study of blood T cells in healthy people across ages. General study findings and limits: Fewer expanded clones and more diversity marked long-lived versus aged donors. Investigators viewed diversity estimates from one million T cells as underestimates, the study reported.

A J-beta primer mix and a sample-barcoded 5' primer were used in a second PCR of about 7 to 12 cycles. TCRdb re-called the 5' RACE reads through MiXCR, storing one row per CDR3 protein. This sample has roughly 930,000 distinct CDR3 sequences; about 48% occur once, and the top ten carry 13%. With regard to this clonotype: The antigen is undetermined.

Sequences were obtained from blood. The receptor's source is a man aged 25 to 45 in good health.

CDR3 sequence: CASSYSTPHGDSNQPQHF. The DNA for the CDR3 is TGTGCCAGCAGTTACTCTACTCCCCACGGGGATAGCAATCAGCCCCAGCATTTT. The J gene is TRBJ1-5, the V gene TRBV6-5; D is unresolved. The germline V and J ends were trimmed by 0 bases and 0 bases, with 15 bases remaining between them. The CDR3 totals 18 residues. Germline-derived CDR1 and CDR2 are MNHEY and SVGAGI.